These 17 T cell receptor beta chains were sequenced from one sample in a study of cytomegalovirus exposure and HLA in healthy donors. With 60 Vbeta and 13 Jbeta primers, the PCR was carried out. TCRdb keeps only in-frame clones here, not all; method: immunoSEQ multiplex PCR. The sample shows around 100,000 clones, approximately 58% of them seen only once. The specimen was PBMCs. The receptors originated from a woman in her 30s in good health and CMV-seronegative.

A word on this clone: A junction end diverges from the germline sequence, so it may reflect a read error. This sequence joins TRBV28 and TRBJ2-1, with 8 bases that match TRBD1. Germline CDR1 and CDR2: MDHEN and SYDVKM. CDR3 length equals 13 residues. The CDR3 nucleotides are TGCGCCAGCAGTTCCGGACAGGGCAATGAGCAGTTCTTC. This codes for CASSSGQGNEQFF.

The genes are TRBV29-1 and TRBJ2-1; tentative D call: TRBD2 (5 bases). The CDR3 loop spans 10 amino acids. The germline V gene encodes CDR1 SQVTM and CDR2 ANQGSEA. The V end was cut by 7 bases, the J end by 8 bases, with 9 bases between. The CDR3 DNA is TGCAGCGCGCAGAGGGATGAGCAGTTCTTC. Translated: CSAQRDEQFF.

This clone was recorded once. This chain joins TRBV30 and TRBJ2-7, with D tentatively TRBD1 (7 bases). The germline CDR1 and CDR2 sequences are GTSNPN and SVGIG (reference sequence). The CDR3 is 11 amino acids. V lost 4 bases, J lost 13 bases, and 17 bases lay in between. This chain's CDR3 is CAWTVGGQSYF. CDR3 bases: TGTGCCTGGACCGTGGGGGGACAGTCATACTTC.

The chain employs TRBV18 and TRBJ1-1; 7 bases align to TRBD1. CDR3 length: 17 amino acids. The germline V gene encodes CDR1 KGHSH and CDR2 LQKENI. The trim removed 0 bases at V and 1 base at J, leaving 8 bases unmatched. Here the CDR3 reads CASSPPSGGRRNTEAFF. Here the CDR3 DNA reads TGTGCCAGCTCACCACCGTCAGGGGGTCGAAGGAACACTGAAGCTTTCTTT. Using reference TRBV18 and TRBJ1-1 for the parts outside the CDR3, the full variable domain is NAGVMQNPRHLVRRRGQEARLRCSPMKGHSHVYWYRQLPEEGLKFMVYLQKENIIDESGMPKERFSAEFPKEGPSILRIQQVVRGDSAAYFCASSPPSGGRRNTEAFFGQGTRLTVV.

In its sample, this clone was seen a few times. CDR3 in DNA: TGTGCCAGTGAGACTAGGCGGGGGGCGCTGAACACTGAAGCTTTCTTT. Its translation: CASETRRGALNTEAFF. The chain has TRBV19 and TRBJ1-1; possible D gene TRBD1, 6 bases. CDR3 length: 16 amino acids. Germline V gene lookup returns CDR1 LNHDA and CDR2 SQIVND (reference sequence). Trimming pared 8 bases from V and 0 bases from J, leaving 19 bases between.

This clone was seen a few times. This chain uses TRBV15 with TRBJ1-2; no clear D gene. Germline V gene lookup returns CDR1 LNHNV and CDR2 YYDKDF (reference sequence). This CDR3 comprises 16 residues. V was cut by 1 base and J by 6 bases, with 18 bases left in between. CDR3 region: CATSRGFKDIRDGYTF. The CDR3 DNA sequence: TGTGCCACCAGCAGAGGCTTTAAAGATATCCGGGATGGCTACACCTTC.

V gene TRBV30 combines with J gene TRBJ2-3, with 7 bases aligning to TRBD2. Per germline, CDR1 GTSNPN and CDR2 SVGIG (reference sequence). Unmatched junction bases numbered 10, after V lost 2 bases and J lost 2 bases. The CDR3 is 16 residues long. The CDR3 bases are TGTGCCTGGAGTTATCAGACTAGCCGGGACACAGATACGCAGTATTTT. As protein: CAWSYQTSRDTDTQYF.

For the CDR3, the DNA is TGTGCCAGTAGTATTTCTAGCTGGGAGACCCAGTACTTC. Protein: CASSISSWETQYF. The J gene is TRBJ2-5, the V gene TRBV19; D is possibly TRBD2 (5 bases). CDR1 is LNHDA, CDR2 SQIVND, per germline (reference sequence). There are 13 residues in the CDR3. V gave up 3 bases and J gave up 5 bases, with 10 bases separating them.

The chain joins TRBV4-1 to TRBJ1-1; D remains unclear. CDR1 and CDR2 (germline): MGHRA, YSYEKL. This CDR3 has 14 residues. V was cut by 1 base and J by 0 bases, with 6 bases left in between. The CDR3 loop reads CASSQVQLNTEAFF. CDR3 DNA sequence: TGCGCCAGCAGCCAAGTTCAGTTGAACACTGAAGCTTTCTTT.

This chain connects TRBV30 to TRBJ1-2; 11 positions agree with TRBD1. The CDR3 length is 14 residues. J lost 6 bases, V lost 2 bases, and 5 bases had no gene match. Germline V gives CDR1 GTSNPN, CDR2 SVGIG (reference sequence). The CDR3 DNA sequence: TGTGCCTGGAGTAGATGGGACAGGGGGGATGGCTACACCTTC. Translated, it gives CAWSRWDRGDGYTF.

J is TRBJ2-1 and V is TRBV19, with 12 bases lining up with TRBD1. The germline CDR1 and CDR2 sequences are LNHDA and SQIVND (reference sequence). The CDR3 is 18 residues long. The trim removed 0 bases at V and 5 bases at J, leaving 8 bases unmatched. The CDR3 region has the DNA TGTGCCAGTAGTATAGACTTGCCGGGACAGGGGGCTAACAATGAGCAGTTCTTC. Translating gives CASSIDLPGQGANNEQFF.

J is TRBJ1-1 and V is TRBV19, with D unresolved. V was clipped by 2 bases and J by 5 bases, with 21 bases between them. The CDR3 extends over 17 amino acids. Germline CDR1 reads LNHDA; CDR2 reads SQIVND (reference sequence). CDR3 DNA sequence: TGTGCCAGTAGTATAAGGTGGACTCGGCCCCACGGGACTGAAGCTTTCTTT. Its translation is CASSIRWTRPHGTEAFF.

The chain carries TRBV5-5 and TRBJ1-5, with D possibly being TRBD1 (5 bases). The CDR3 consists of 20 residues. V was cut by 0 bases and J by 6 bases, with 28 bases left in between. Germline assignment: CDR1 SGHKS and CDR2 YYEKEE (reference sequence). CDR3 residues: CASSLAFDIISRQGGQPQHF. The CDR3, as DNA: TGTGCCAGCAGCTTGGCCTTTGACATCATCTCGCGGCAGGGAGGTCAGCCCCAGCATTTT.

This clone was counted only a few times. This chain connects TRBV7-9 to TRBJ1-2; TRBD1 matches at 7 bases. J was trimmed by 8 bases and V by 2 bases; bases with no gene match: 8. The CDR3 has 14 amino acids. Germline CDR1 SEHNR, CDR2 FQNEAQ (reference sequence). CDR3 protein: CASSLTTGEEGYTF. CDR3 bases: TGTGCCAGCAGCTTAACTACAGGGGAGGAAGGCTACACCTTC.

This clone was seen more than once but under ten times. This rearrangement joins TRBV4-3 to TRBJ2-6; the D gene is possibly TRBD1 (6 bases). V was shortened by 0 bases and J by 4 bases, with 10 bases between the two germline ends. The CDR3 is 16 amino acids. Germline lookup yields CDR1 LGHNA and CDR2 YSLEER. The chain's CDR3 is CASSQDLGAGANVLTF. CDR3 bases: TGCGCCAGCAGCCAAGATCTGGGGGCCGGGGCCAACGTCCTGACTTTC.

The chain carries TRBV4-3 and TRBJ2-1; TRBD2 matches 8 bases. This CDR3 is 17 amino acids long. V shed 0 bases and J 2 bases; nucleotides not matched to a gene: 6. Germline assignment: CDR1 LGHNA and CDR2 YSLEER. Here the CDR3 DNA reads TGCGCCAGCAGCCAAGATTGGGCGGGAGGCCCCTACAATGAGCAGTTCTTC. This encodes CASSQDWAGGPYNEQFF.

V is TRBV30 and J is TRBJ1-1, with D hard to call. V shed 0 bases and J shed 2 bases, with 7 bases lying between them. Germline V gene data show CDR1 as GTSNPN and CDR2 as SVGIG (reference sequence). The CDR3 runs to 13 residues. The CDR3 DNA sequence: TGTGCCTGGAGTGTCGGGGTAAACACTGAAGCTTTCTTT. Its protein is CAWSVGVNTEAFF.